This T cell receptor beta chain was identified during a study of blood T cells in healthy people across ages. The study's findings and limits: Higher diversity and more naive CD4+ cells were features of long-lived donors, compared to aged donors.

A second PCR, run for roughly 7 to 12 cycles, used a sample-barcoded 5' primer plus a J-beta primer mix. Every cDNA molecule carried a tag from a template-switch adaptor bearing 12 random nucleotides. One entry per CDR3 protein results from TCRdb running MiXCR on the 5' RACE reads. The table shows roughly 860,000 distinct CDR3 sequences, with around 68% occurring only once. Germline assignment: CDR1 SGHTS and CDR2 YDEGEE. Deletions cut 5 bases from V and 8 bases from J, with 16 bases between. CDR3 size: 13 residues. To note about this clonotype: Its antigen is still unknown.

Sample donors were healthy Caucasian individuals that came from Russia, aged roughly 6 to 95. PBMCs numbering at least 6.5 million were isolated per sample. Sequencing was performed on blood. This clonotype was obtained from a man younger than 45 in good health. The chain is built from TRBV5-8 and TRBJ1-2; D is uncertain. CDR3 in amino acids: CASRRSPGEGYTF. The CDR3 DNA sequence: TGTGCCAGCAGACGTTCACCCGGAGAGGGCTACACCTTC.